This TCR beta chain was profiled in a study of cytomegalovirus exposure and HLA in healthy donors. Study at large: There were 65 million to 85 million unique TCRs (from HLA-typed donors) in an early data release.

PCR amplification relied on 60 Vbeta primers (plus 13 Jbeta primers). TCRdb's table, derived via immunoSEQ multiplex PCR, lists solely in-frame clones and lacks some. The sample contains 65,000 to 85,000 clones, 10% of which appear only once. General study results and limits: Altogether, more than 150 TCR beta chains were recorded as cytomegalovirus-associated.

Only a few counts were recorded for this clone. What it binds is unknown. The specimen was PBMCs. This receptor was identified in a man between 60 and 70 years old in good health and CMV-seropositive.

CDR3 in amino acids: CASSVPEVSYNEQFF. CDR3 coding DNA: TGTGCCAGCAGTGTACCGGAGGTCAGCTACAATGAGCAGTTCTTC. The chain has TRBV6-1 and TRBJ2-1, with D tentatively TRBD2 (5 bases). Germline V gene data show CDR1 as MNHNS and CDR2 as SASEGT. This CDR3 has 15 residues. Trimming took 4 bases from V and 3 from J, leaving 13 bases between them.